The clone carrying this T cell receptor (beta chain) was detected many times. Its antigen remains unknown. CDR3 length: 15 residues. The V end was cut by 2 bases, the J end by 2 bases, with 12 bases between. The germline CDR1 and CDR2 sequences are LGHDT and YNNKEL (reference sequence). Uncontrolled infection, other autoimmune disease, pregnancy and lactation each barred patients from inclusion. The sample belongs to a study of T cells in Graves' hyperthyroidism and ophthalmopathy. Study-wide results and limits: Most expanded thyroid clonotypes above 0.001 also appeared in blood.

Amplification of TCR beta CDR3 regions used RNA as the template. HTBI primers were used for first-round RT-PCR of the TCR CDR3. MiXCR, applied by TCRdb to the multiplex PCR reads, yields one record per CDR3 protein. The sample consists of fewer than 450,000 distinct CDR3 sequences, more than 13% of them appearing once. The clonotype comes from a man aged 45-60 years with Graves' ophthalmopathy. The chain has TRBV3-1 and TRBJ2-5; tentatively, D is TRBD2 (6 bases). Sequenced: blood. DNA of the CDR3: TGTGCCAGCAGCCAATCGGTTCGGGGGCAAGAGACCCAGTACTTC. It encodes CASSQSVRGQETQYF.